This T cell receptor (beta chain) was identified in a study of blood T cell repertoires in COVID-19. Ages ranged from about 18 to 89 years, with residence in 24 US areas. Clones were read by immunoSEQ multiplex PCR, and TCRdb kept only the in-frame ones, dropping some. The sample holds approximately 260,000 clones, about 90% seen once. With respect to this clone: The junction and the germline gene differ at one end; a read error may be behind it.

Germline CDR1 SGHDN, CDR2 FVKESK. The CDR3 runs to 15 residues. This chain connects TRBV14 to TRBJ2-1; 8 nucleotides match TRBD2. The sample was PBMCs or T cells enriched from blood (not recorded which). The sequence was collected from a woman aged 25 to 39 with acute COVID-19. The CDR3 DNA sequence: TGTGCCAGCAGCCAGTCTAGCGGGCGAGACAATGGGCAGTTCTTC. This encodes CASSQSSGRDNGQFF.